The following is a T cell receptor (beta chain) sequence with its context. Its specific antigen is unknown. Per-nucleotide qualities are absent, and no much larger clonotype sits a single base away. The donors were healthy, HIV-negative adults with no recently reported acute infections or vaccinations. Every donor was a Caucasian adult living in Nashville, Tennessee, USA. CD4+ T cells were enriched by magnetic negative selection; naive cells were then positively selected on CD45RA, and the negative fraction formed the memory subset. After blood collection by leukapheresis, PBMCs were isolated using Ficoll-Histopaque density gradient centrifugation and then cryopreserved in the vapor phase of liquid nitrogen. Analytical flow cytometry was used to check the purity and quantity of each magnetically sorted T cell population. Each sorted fraction had its genomic DNA isolated and then quantified by UV absorbance on a Nanodrop 2000c.

Using the deep immunoSEQ assay, multiplex PCR amplified TCR CDR3 regions from genomic DNA. Extracted genomic DNA from each cell subset was spread evenly across all wells of several immunoSEQ 96-well plates, with each plate serving as a replicate. For sorted subsets, approximately 190 ng of genomic DNA, equivalent to 25,000 to 35,000 T cell genomes, went into each replicate PCR. Purified libraries were measured with a Qubit 3.0 fluorometer, size-checked on a Bioanalyzer 2100, and measured again with the KAPA Library Quantification kit. Each immunoSEQ 96-well plate was sequenced on its own single-read 150-cycle Illumina NextSeq 550 flow cell. The study's own analysis went as follows. Because the immunoSEQ output included only junctional sequences and no quality scores, the filtering could not be the same as the filtering used for full-length reads. Sequences were annotated with PyIR, a Python wrapper for IgBLAST v1.9, using IMGT germline references to assign V/J genes and CDR3. Reads were removed for weak V/J assignments (E-value above 1e-6), missing CDR3, stop codons, out-of-frame junctions, or ambiguous translated residues. A V3J clonotype was defined by an identical inferred V gene, J gene, and CDR3 amino acid sequence. Percentage overlap between repertoires was calculated by dividing the number of shared unique clonotypes by the size of the smaller repertoire. Three approaches were used to assess repertoire richness: RTK rarefaction, the Chao1 estimator, and Recon v2.1 estimates of unobserved clonotypes. Generation probabilities were computed with OLGA for all TCRbeta clonotypes obtained by the gDNA method from a few donors. Entries here come from immuneACCESS through TCRdb and include only in-frame sequences with V and J called. Some clones fail to appear in such tables; in the studies checked, an unresolved V gene covers under half of the shortfall, and the cause of the remainder is unknown. That table is the source of V, J and clone size, and D and trimming were worked out from the DNA. Present in this sample are roughly 2.5 million clones, around nine tenths of which were seen just once. The ten largest clones take up over 0.12% of the sample.

The CDR3 covers 15 residues, taking in both the cysteine and the phenylalanine. Kept here is only the CDR3 DNA, which spans 45 bases and is read in frame from base 1. The germline V gene encodes CDR1 SGHAT and CDR2 FQNNGV. V gives up 5 bases and J gives up 2 bases, and the segment between their germline ends measures 12 bases. This record belongs to a study of shared clonotypes between healthy human individuals (dated by TCRdb to the early 2020s). Regarding the study in general: A few men and a couple of women, aged 18 to 49 years, made up the cohort. Between about 0.8 and 9 billion PBMCs per donor were obtained by leukapheresis. Blood TCR repertoires of five healthy adults were deeply sequenced to estimate repertoire size and the extent of clonotype sharing between individuals. Libraries were prepared and TCR repertoires were sequenced by different laboratories using diverse techniques, in order to increase sequencing depth and limit assay-specific biases. Per donor, three plates each were used for CD4 naive and CD4 memory, two for CD8 naive, and one for CD8 memory. What the research found in general, with its limitations: Pairwise subsampling indicated that sequencing depth was expected to affect the degree of clonotype sharing among donors. Rarefaction of sorted-subset datasets indicated incomplete sequencing despite the large sequencing depth. Sampling was limited to blood, and TCR repertoires in tissue likely differ from TCR repertoires in blood. Clonotypes shared by all four sorted-subset donors showed higher generation probabilities than non-shared clonotypes. Larger estimated clonotype richness was generally found for naive subsets than for memory subsets. The small number of donors limited the genetic and exposure-history diversity represented. When several donors were compared, the shared fraction of clonotypes was around 5% for naive CD4, approximately 3.3% for naive CD8, about 2.5% for memory CD4, and roughly 0.4% for memory CD8.

Sequencing input: naive CD4+ T cells sorted from blood. The intended sense of this specimen's cell subset or site label: CD45RA+ positively selected. Rearrangement joined TRBV11-2 to TRBJ2-2; TRBD1 is a possible D gene, resting on 6 matching bases. The receptor was derived from a man in his late teens or twenties in good health. The DNA sequence is TGTGCCAGCAGCCGCGACAGGAAAAACACCGGGGAGCTGTTTTTT. It translates to CASSRDRKNTGELFF.